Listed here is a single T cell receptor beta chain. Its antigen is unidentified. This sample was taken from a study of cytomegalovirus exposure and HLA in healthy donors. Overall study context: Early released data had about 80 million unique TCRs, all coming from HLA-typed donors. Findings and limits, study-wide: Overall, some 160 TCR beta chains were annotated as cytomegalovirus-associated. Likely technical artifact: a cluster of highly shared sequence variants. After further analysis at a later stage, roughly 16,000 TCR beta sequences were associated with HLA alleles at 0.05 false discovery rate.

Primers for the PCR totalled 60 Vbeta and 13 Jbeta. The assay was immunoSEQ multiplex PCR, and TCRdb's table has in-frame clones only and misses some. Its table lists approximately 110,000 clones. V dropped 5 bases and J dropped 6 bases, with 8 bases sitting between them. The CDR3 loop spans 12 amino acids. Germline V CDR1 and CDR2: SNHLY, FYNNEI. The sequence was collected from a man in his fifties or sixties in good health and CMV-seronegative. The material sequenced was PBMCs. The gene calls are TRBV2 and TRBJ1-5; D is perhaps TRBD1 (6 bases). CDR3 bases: TGTGCCAGCAGTTTAGGGGGTCAGCCCCAGCATTTT. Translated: CASSLGGQPQHF.